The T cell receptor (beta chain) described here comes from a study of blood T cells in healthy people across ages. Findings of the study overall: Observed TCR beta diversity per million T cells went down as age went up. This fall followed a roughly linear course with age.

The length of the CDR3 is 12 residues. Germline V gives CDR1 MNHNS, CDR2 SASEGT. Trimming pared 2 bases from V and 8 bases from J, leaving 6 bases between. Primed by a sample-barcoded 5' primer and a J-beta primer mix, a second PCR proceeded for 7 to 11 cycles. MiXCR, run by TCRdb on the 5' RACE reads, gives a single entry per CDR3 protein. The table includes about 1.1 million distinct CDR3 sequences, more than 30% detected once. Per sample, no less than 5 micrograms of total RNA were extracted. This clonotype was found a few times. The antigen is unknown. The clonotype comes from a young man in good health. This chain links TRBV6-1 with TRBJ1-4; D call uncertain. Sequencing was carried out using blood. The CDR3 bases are TGTGCCAGCAGTGAACGGTGGGAAAAACTGTTTTTT. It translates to CASSERWEKLFF.